A single sample gave rise to the 9 T cell receptor beta chains below, sequenced in a study of blood T cell repertoires in COVID-19. The table came from immunoSEQ multiplex PCR; TCRdb's copy has only in-frame clones and leaves some out. Among under 200,000 clones listed, around nine tenths were seen once. Sequencing was performed on peripheral blood. The receptor source for this set is a man between 40 and 49 years old with active or convalescent COVID-19.

The V gene is TRBV9, the J gene TRBJ2-1, with TRBD2 matching over 9 bases. Germline V lookup: CDR1 SGDLS, CDR2 YYNGEE. The ends lost 4 bases at V and 5 bases at J; junction bases unmatched: 4. The CDR3 totals 14 residues. This chain's CDR3 is CASSPRTSDNEQFF. The CDR3 region has the DNA TGTGCCAGCAGCCCGAGGACTAGCGACAATGAGCAGTTCTTC.

A single count supports this clone. The CDR3 DNA is TGTGCCAGCAGTTACGATCAAAGGAGCGTCGGTGGCTACACCTTC. Translated, it gives CASSYDQRSVGGYTF. The V and J genes are TRBV6-5 and TRBJ1-2; no clear D gene. V was clipped by 2 bases and J by 7 bases, with 17 bases between them. This CDR3 has 15 amino acids. Germline CDR1 MNHEY, CDR2 SVGAGI.

This chain uses TRBV27 with TRBJ1-5; D is perhaps TRBD1 (5 bases). V was cut by 10 bases and J by 0 bases, with 13 bases left in between. This CDR3 has 14 amino acids. Germline CDR1 reads MNHEY; CDR2 reads SMNVEV (reference sequence). The CDR3 DNA is TGTGCCACCTCCGGACATTATAGCAATCAGCCCCAGCATTTT. Translated: CATSGHYSNQPQHF.

This chain connects TRBV4-1 to TRBJ2-1; 15 nucleotides align to TRBD2. V trimming: 0 bases; J trimming: 8 bases; junction bases outside the gene matches: 11. The CDR3 is 19 residues long. Germline-derived CDR1 and CDR2 are MGHRA and YSYEKL. The CDR3 region has the DNA TGCGCCAGCAGCCAAGATCGGGGACTAGCGGGAGGAAGGTCCGATGAGCAGTTCTTC. The encoded protein is CASSQDRGLAGGRSDEQFF.

CDR3 amino acids: CASTPLSVGGGELFF. The CDR3 nucleotides read TGTGCCAGTACCCCCTTATCGGTTGGAGGCGGGGAGCTGTTTTTT. The J gene is TRBJ2-2, the V gene TRBV19, with a possible D match to TRBD2 (5 bases). Germline-derived CDR1 and CDR2 are LNHDA and SQIVND (reference sequence). The V end lost 7 bases, the J end lost 7 bases, and 19 bases lay between the germline ends. The CDR3 contains 15 residues.

This chain connects TRBV27 to TRBJ2-3, with 15 bases fitting TRBD2. Germline CDR1 and CDR2: MNHEY and SMNVEV (reference sequence). This CDR3 contains 16 residues. V shed 5 bases, J shed 5 bases, and the junction held 5 bases outside the gene matches. This CDR3 is CASSPGTSGRQDTQYF. The CDR3 DNA is TGTGCCAGCAGTCCCGGGACTAGCGGGAGGCAAGATACGCAGTATTTT.

The rearrangement links TRBV4-1 to TRBJ1-1, with 9 nucleotides matching TRBD1. CDR3 size: 15 residues. V dropped 3 bases and J dropped 4; count of bases not matched to a gene: 6. The germline V gene has CDR1 MGHRA and CDR2 YSYEKL. CDR3 DNA: TGCGCCAGCAGCCAGGGACAGGGCTATCGCACTGAAGCTTTCTTT. Translated: CASSQGQGYRTEAFF.

The CDR3 reads CASSRLAGNTGELFF. In DNA, the CDR3 is TGTGCCAGCAGCCGACTAGCGGGGAACACCGGGGAGCTGTTTTTT. The chain joins TRBV2 to TRBJ2-2; 10 positions agree with TRBD2. The ends lost 6 bases at V and 1 base at J; junction bases unmatched: 2. The CDR3 covers 15 residues. CDR1 SNHLY and CDR2 FYNNEI come from the germline V gene.

This rearrangement joins TRBV11-3 to TRBJ2-3, with a possible D match to TRBD2 (5 bases). CDR1 is SGHNT, CDR2 YENEEA, per germline. The V end was cut by 4 bases, the J end by 4 bases, with 18 bases between. The CDR3 is made up of 16 amino acids. The CDR3 reads CASSYPVGVAADTQYF. CDR3 bases: TGTGCCAGCAGCTACCCCGTGGGAGTCGCGGCAGATACGCAGTATTTT.